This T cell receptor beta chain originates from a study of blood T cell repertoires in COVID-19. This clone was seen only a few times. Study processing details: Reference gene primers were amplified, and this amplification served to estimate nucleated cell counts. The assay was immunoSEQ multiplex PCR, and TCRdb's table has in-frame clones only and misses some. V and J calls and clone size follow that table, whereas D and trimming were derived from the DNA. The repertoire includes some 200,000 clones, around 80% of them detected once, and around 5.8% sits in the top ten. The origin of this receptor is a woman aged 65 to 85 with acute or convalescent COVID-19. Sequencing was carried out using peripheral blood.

CDR3 sequence reads: CASSILAGGAEQFF. DNA for the CDR3: TGTGCCAGTAGTATACTAGCGGGAGGGGCTGAGCAGTTCTTC. This chain connects TRBV19 to TRBJ2-1; 12 nucleotides match TRBD2. The CDR3 runs 14 residues. Germline CDR1 LNHDA, CDR2 SQIVND (reference sequence). Germline trimming cut 2 bases from V and 9 bases from J; bases unmatched to any gene: 2.